This T cell receptor (beta chain) originates from a study of T cells in Graves' hyperthyroidism and ophthalmopathy. Study background: Staff took peripheral blood when the initial diagnosis was made, before any treatment began. General study findings and limits: Ophthalmopathy was separated from stable hyperthyroidism by a 13 V-J model.

Trimming took off 3 bases at V and 3 bases at J, with 8 bases between the two ends. In germline, CDR1 is SGHAT, CDR2 FQDESV (reference sequence). The CDR3 covers 13 residues. Researchers took RNA transcripts and amplified the TCR beta CDR3 regions from them. RT-PCR in the first round (using the HTBI primer set) targeted the TCR CDR3. TCRdb processed the multiplex PCR reads anew with MiXCR; each CDR3 protein has one entry. The table records around 700,000 distinct CDR3 sequences, around 20% of them present only once. This clonotype has ten or more counts. The antigen remains undetermined. Newly diagnosed hyperthyroidism, duration under 2 months, in patients aged 18 to 65. The sample, blood from the first hyperthyroidism diagnosis, precedes any ophthalmopathy symptoms.

The rearrangement links TRBV11-1 to TRBJ2-5, with D unresolved. The sequencing input was blood. The clonotype was recovered from a woman aged 50 to 65 with Graves' hyperthyroidism that later progressed to Graves' ophthalmopathy. The CDR3 loop is CASSFEWEETQYF. In nucleotides, the CDR3 is TGTGCCAGCAGCTTCGAGTGGGAAGAGACCCAGTACTTC.